Listed here is a single T cell receptor (beta chain). Its antigen is undetermined. This sample stems from a study of cytomegalovirus exposure and HLA in healthy donors. Study context: Around 85 million unique TCRs from HLA-typed donors were held in an early data release.

The CDR3 runs to 13 residues. Trimming removed 11 bases from V and 3 bases from J; junction bases left unmatched: 9. Per germline, CDR1 MNHEY and CDR2 SVGAGI. General observations from the study: Testing in vitro showed a few CMV-associated chains specific for CMV antigens. Rare TCR sequences predominated, though certain public TCRs were found in many donors.

The PCR contained 60 Vbeta and 13 Jbeta primers. In the original processing: Tens of millions of unique TCR beta chains, 10 million to 14 million shared, were counted in a later analysis. The data were produced by immunoSEQ multiplex PCR, yet TCRdb's version contains in-frame clones alone and is incomplete. The V and J calls and clone size are taken from that table; D and trimming were inferred from the DNA. The sample holds 110,000 to 150,000 clones, less than 80% seen once. The clonotype comes from a woman aged 45-60 years in good health and CMV-seropositive. The sample taken for sequencing was PBMCs. The chain combines TRBV6-5 with TRBJ2-7; the match to TRBD2 covers 8 bases. CDR3: CAARGGPVYEQYF. The CDR3 nucleotides are TGTGCCGCTCGGGGGGGCCCTGTCTACGAGCAGTACTTC.